What follows are 11 T cell receptor beta chains derived from one specimen sequenced in a study of cytotoxic CD8 clonotypes in ibrutinib-treated CLL. The table came from immunoSEQ multiplex PCR; TCRdb's copy has only in-frame clones and leaves some out. The sample includes about 140,000 clones, around three quarters of them seen just once. The specimen comprised PBMCs, sampled after 12 months of ibrutinib treatment. Receptors originate from a human donor with chronic lymphocytic leukemia.

The count of this clone is one. The chain joins TRBV19 to TRBJ2-7; 10 nucleotides align to TRBD2. V lost 3 bases and J lost 4; bases outside the gene matches: 6. Looked up from germline, CDR1 is LNHDA and CDR2 is SQIVND (reference sequence). The CDR3 consists of 15 residues. This CDR3 reads CASSMQREGRYEQYF. CDR3 sequence (DNA): TGTGCCAGTAGTATGCAGCGGGAGGGCCGGTACGAGCAGTACTTC.

This clone was detected a few times. The chain is built from TRBV4-2 and TRBJ1-2; D is ambiguous. The V gene lost 3 bases and the J gene lost 8 bases, with 22 bases spanning the gap. Germline V gene lookup returns CDR1 LGHNA and CDR2 YNFKEQ. The CDR3 extends over 16 amino acids. The CDR3 bases are TGTGCCAGCAGCCATGATGCACTCGGGCAGATGGGAGGCTACACCTTC. Its translation is CASSHDALGQMGGYTF.

CDR3 sequence (DNA): TGTGCCAGCTCACTAGATGACAGGGGGAGAGGTCAGCCCCAGCATTTT. It is translated as CASSLDDRGRGQPQHF. V is TRBV18 and J is TRBJ1-5, with 9 nucleotides matching TRBD1. The CDR3 runs to 16 residues. Germline V gives CDR1 KGHSH, CDR2 LQKENI. The trim removed 4 bases at V and 6 bases at J, leaving 10 bases unmatched.

The chain carries TRBV6-6 and TRBJ2-3; TRBD2 is a possible D gene (6 bases). V shed 4 bases and J shed 5 bases, with 10 bases lying between them. The CDR3 covers 13 residues. Germline CDR1 MNHNY, CDR2 SVGAGI (reference sequence). In nucleotides, the CDR3 is TGTGCCAGCAGTTCGGGGGTTGGAGATACGCAGTATTTT. The encoded protein is CASSSGVGDTQYF.

The gene calls are TRBV7-9 and TRBJ2-5, with TRBD2 matching over 8 bases. Per the germline V gene, CDR1 is SEHNR and CDR2 is FQNEAQ (reference sequence). V was clipped by 4 bases and J by 1 base; unmatched bases: 14. The CDR3 is 18 amino acids. The CDR3 DNA reads as TGTGCCAGCAGCTCCCTCAGAGGCCTAGCGGGCCTCCAAGAGACCCAGTACTTC. It is translated as CASSSLRGLAGLQETQYF.

This chain joins TRBV7-7 and TRBJ2-5, with 9 bases identical to TRBD1. The CDR3 consists of 15 residues. J gave up 4 bases and V 3 bases, and 6 bases lay outside the gene matches. In germline, CDR1 is SSHAT, CDR2 FNYEAQ (reference sequence). This CDR3 is CASSFRQGVGETQYF. Here the CDR3 DNA reads TGTGCCAGCAGCTTTCGACAGGGGGTGGGAGAGACCCAGTACTTC.

The rearrangement links TRBV7-2 to TRBJ1-5; D unclear. Germline CDR1 SGHTA, CDR2 FQGNSA. Trimming left V 2 bases short and J 6 bases short, with 5 bases between. This CDR3 comprises 12 residues. The CDR3 loop is CASSLLGQPQHF. The CDR3 region has the DNA TGTGCCAGCAGCTTATTGGGTCAGCCCCAGCATTTT.

This rearrangement joins TRBV27 to TRBJ2-2; TRBD1 matches at 8 bases. With V trimmed by 10 bases and J by 3 bases, 7 bases remained unmatched. The germline gives CDR1 MNHEY, CDR2 SMNVEV (reference sequence). This CDR3 is built from 14 residues. CDR3 amino acids: CATSTGAYTGELFF. Written as DNA, the CDR3 is TGTGCCACGTCGACAGGGGCATACACCGGGGAGCTGTTTTTT.

This sequence joins TRBV2 and TRBJ2-7; 7 nucleotides match TRBD1. The CDR3 consists of 14 residues. V was clipped by 8 bases and J by 6 bases; unmatched bases: 13. Germline V gives CDR1 SNHLY, CDR2 FYNNEI. The CDR3 DNA follows: TGTGCCAGCTTAACAGGGGACGACGATTCCGAGCAGTACTTC. Translation gives CASLTGDDDSEQYF.

The rearrangement joins TRBV30 to TRBJ1-1; possibly TRBD1 for D (6 bases). Germline CDR1 GTSNPN, CDR2 SVGIG (reference sequence). The CDR3 consists of 13 residues. V was trimmed by 4 bases and J by 7 bases, leaving 16 bases between them. The CDR3 DNA is TGTGCCTGGACAAAATACAGGGTTCGTGAAGCTTTCTTT. It specifies CAWTKYRVREAFF.

The V gene is TRBV30, the J gene TRBJ2-7; 13 positions match TRBD2. Germline CDR1 is GTSNPN and CDR2 is SVGIG (reference sequence). V lost 3 bases, J lost 6 bases, and 8 bases stayed unmatched. There are 15 residues in the CDR3. The CDR3 sequence is CAWRETSGRSFEQYF. The CDR3 nucleotides read TGTGCCTGGAGAGAGACTAGCGGGAGGTCTTTCGAGCAGTACTTC.